A single count supports the clone carrying this T cell receptor (beta chain). In germline, CDR1 is MGHDK, CDR2 SYGVNS. The CDR3 consists of 18 residues. The ends lost 1 base at V and 3 bases at J; junction bases unmatched: 12. These data are taken from a study of blood T cell repertoires in COVID-19. Produced via immunoSEQ multiplex PCR; TCRdb's table is partial and in-frame only. The table lists over 150,000 clones, over 80% of them singletons, with less than 3.5% in the top ten. The receptor was derived from a woman aged 55-69 years with acute or convalescent COVID-19. The genes are TRBV25-1 and TRBJ2-7; 10 nucleotides align to TRBD1. Sequenced sample: peripheral blood. The chain's CDR3 is CASSESQISGTGDYEQYF. In nucleotides, the CDR3 is TGTGCCAGCAGTGAATCCCAAATATCCGGGACAGGGGACTACGAGCAGTACTTC.